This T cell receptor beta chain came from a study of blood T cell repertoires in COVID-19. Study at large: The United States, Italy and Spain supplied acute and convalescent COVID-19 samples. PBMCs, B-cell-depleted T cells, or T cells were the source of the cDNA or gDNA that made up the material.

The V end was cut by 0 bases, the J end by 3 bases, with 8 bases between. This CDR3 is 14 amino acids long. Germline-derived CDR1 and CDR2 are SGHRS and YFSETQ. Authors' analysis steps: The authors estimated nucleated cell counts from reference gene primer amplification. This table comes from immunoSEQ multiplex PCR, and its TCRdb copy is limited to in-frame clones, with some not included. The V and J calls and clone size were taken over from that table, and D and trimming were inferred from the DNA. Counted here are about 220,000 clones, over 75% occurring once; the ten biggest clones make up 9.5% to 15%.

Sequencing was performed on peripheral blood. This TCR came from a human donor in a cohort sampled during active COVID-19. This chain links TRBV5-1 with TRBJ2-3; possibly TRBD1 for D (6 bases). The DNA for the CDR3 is TGCGCCAGCAGCTTGGCCCAGGGGACAGATACGCAGTATTTT. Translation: CASSLAQGTDTQYF.